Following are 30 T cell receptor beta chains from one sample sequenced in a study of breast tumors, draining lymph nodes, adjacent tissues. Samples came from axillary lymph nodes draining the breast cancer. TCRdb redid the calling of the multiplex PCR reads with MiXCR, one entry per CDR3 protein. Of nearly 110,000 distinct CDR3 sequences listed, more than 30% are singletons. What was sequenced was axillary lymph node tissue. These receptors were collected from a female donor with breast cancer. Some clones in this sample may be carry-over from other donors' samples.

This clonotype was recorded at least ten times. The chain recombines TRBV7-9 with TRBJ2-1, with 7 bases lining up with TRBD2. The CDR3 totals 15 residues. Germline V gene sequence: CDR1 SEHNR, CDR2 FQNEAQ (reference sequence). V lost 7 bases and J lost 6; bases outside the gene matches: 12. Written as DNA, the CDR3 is TGTGCCAGCACCTACTTGGGGAGCGGGGTCAATGAGCAGTTCTTC. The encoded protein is CASTYLGSGVNEQFF. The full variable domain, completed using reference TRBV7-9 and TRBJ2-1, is DTGVSQNPRHKITKRGQNVTFRCDPISEHNRLYWYRQTLGQGPEFLTYFQNEAQLEKSRLLSDRFSAERPKGSFSTLEIQRTEQGDSAMYLCASTYLGSGVNEQFFGPGTRLTVL.

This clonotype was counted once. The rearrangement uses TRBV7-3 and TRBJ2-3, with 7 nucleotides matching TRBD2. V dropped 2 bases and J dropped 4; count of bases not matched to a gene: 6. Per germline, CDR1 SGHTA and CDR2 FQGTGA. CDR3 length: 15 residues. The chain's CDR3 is CASSLVGGQADTQYF. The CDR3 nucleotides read TGTGCCAGCAGCTTAGTGGGAGGGCAGGCAGATACGCAGTATTTT.

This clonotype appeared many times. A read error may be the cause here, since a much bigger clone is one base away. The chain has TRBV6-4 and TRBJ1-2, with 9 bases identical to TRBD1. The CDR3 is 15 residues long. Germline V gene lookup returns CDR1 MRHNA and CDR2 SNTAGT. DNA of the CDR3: TGTGCCAGCAGTCACTCAACAGGGGGCGAGGGTGGCTACACCTTC. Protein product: CASSHSTGGEGGYTF.

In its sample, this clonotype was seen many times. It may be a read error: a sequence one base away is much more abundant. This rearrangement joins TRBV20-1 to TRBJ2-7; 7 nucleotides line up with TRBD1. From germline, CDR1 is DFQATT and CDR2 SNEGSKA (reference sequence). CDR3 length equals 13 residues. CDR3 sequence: CSASDRYSYAQYF. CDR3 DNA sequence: TGCAGTGCTTCGGACAGGTACTCCTACGCGCAGTACTTC.

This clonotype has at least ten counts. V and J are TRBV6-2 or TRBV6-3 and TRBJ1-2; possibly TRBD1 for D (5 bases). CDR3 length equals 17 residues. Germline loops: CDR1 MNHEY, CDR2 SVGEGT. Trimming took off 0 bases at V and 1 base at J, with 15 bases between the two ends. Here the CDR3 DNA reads TGTGCCAGCAGTTACTCAACGTCAGGGTCCGTTAACTATGGCTACACCTTC. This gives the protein CASSYSTSGSVNYGYTF.

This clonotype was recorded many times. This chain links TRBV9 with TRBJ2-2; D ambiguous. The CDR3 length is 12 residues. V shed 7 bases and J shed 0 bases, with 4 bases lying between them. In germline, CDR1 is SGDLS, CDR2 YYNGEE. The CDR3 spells CASGPNTGELFF. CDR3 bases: TGTGCCAGCGGACCGAACACCGGGGAGCTGTTTTTT.

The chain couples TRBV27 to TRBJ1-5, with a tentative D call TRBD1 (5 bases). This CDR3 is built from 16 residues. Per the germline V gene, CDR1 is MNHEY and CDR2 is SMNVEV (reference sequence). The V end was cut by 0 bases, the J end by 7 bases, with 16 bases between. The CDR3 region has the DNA TGTGCCAGCAGTTTATCGGTTGGGGGGAACGGGCAGCCCCAGCATTTT. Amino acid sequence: CASSLSVGGNGQPQHF.

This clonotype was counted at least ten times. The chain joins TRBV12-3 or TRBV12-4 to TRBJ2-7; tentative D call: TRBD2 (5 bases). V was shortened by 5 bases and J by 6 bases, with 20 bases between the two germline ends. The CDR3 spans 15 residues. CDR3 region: CASSPMGGFKGEQYF. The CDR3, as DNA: TGTGCCAGCAGTCCCATGGGCGGGTTCAAGGGCGAGCAGTACTTC.

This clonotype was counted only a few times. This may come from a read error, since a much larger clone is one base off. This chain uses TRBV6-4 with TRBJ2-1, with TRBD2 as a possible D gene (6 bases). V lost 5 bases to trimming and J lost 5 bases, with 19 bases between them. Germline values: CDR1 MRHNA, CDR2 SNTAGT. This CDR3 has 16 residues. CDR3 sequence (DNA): TGTGCCAGCAGTCCACAGAGCGGGCGGACCAACAATGAGCAGTTCTTC. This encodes CASSPQSGRTNNEQFF.

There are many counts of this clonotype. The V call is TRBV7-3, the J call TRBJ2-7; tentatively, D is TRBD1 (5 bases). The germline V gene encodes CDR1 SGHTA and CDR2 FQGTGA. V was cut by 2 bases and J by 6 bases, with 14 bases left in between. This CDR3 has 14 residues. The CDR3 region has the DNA TGTGCCAGCAGCTTAGCCCAGGGTCCCTGCGAGCAGTACTTC. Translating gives CASSLAQGPCEQYF.

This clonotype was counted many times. CDR3 amino acids: CASTTGGQGETQYF. The CDR3 nucleotides read TGCGCCAGCACCACTGGGGGGCAGGGAGAGACCCAGTACTTC. V gene TRBV5-1 combines with J gene TRBJ2-5; tentatively, D is TRBD1 or TRBD2 (6 bases each). Germline values: CDR1 SGHRS, CDR2 YFSETQ. V was pared by 6 bases and J by 4 bases, with 16 bases between. The CDR3 totals 14 residues.

CDR3 coding DNA: TGTGCCATCAGTGATGTGGACACTGAAGCTTTCTTT. Encoded protein: CAISDVDTEAFF. The chain uses TRBV10-3 and TRBJ1-1; no clear D gene. The V and J ends lost 3 bases and 3 bases respectively, with 5 bases between them. The CDR3 sequence is 12 residues long. Germline V CDR1 and CDR2: ENHRY, SYGVKD.

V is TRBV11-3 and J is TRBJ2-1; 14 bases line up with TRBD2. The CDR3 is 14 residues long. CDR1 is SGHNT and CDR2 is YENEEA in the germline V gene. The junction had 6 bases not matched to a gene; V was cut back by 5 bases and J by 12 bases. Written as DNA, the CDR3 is TGTGCCAGCAGCCGGACTAGCGGGGGGCCTGGGCAGTTCTTC. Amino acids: CASSRTSGGPGQFF.

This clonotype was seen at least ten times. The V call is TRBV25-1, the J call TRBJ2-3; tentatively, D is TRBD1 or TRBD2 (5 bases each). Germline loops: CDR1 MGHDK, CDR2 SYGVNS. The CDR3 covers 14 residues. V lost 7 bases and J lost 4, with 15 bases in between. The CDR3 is CASTGPLSSDTQYF. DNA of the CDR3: TGTGCCAGCACGGGGCCCTTGTCCTCAGATACGCAGTATTTT.

Written as DNA, the CDR3 is TGTGCCAGTAAATCTTTCGGGGACAGCTCTGAAAAACTGTTTTTT. As protein: CASKSFGDSSEKLFF. The rearrangement uses TRBV19 and TRBJ1-4; TRBD1 agrees at 7 bases. The CDR3 is 15 amino acids. Germline V gene sequence: CDR1 LNHDA, CDR2 SQIVND (reference sequence). The V gene end was trimmed by 7 bases and the J gene end by 7 bases; junction bases not matched to a gene: 12.

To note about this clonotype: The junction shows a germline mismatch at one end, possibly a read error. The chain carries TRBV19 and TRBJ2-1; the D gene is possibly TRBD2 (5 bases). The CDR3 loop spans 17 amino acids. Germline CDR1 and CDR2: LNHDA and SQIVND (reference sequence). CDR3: CASGGGGDTHSYNEQSF. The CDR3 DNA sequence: TGTGCCAGTGGTGGAGGAGGAGACACCCACTCCTACAATGAGCAGTCCTTC.

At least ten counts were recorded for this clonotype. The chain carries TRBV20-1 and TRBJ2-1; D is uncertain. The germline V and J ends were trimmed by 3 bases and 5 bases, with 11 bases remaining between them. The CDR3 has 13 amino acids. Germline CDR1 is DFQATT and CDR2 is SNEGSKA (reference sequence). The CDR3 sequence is CSASRLTDNEQFF. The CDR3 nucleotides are TGCAGTGCTAGTAGGCTAACCGACAATGAGCAGTTCTTC.

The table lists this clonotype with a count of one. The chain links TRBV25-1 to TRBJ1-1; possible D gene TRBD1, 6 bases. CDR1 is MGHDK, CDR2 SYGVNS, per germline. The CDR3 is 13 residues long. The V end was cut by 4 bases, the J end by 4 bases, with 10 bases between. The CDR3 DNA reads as TGTGCCAGCAGTGCAGGACAGAGCACTGAAGCTTTCTTT. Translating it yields CASSAGQSTEAFF.

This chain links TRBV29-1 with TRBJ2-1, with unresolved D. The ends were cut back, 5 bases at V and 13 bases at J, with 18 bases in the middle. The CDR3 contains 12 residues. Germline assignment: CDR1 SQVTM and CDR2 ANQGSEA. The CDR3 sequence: CSVQWVVETQFF. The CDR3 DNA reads TGCAGCGTTCAGTGGGTGGTAGAGACCCAGTTCTTC.

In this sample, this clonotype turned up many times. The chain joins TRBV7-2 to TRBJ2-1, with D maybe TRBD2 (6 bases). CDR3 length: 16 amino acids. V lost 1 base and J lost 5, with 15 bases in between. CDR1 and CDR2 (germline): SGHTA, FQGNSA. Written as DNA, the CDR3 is TGTGCCAGCAGCTTAGTGGGGCGGGGAGTCAACAATGAGCAGTTCTTC. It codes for CASSLVGRGVNNEQFF.

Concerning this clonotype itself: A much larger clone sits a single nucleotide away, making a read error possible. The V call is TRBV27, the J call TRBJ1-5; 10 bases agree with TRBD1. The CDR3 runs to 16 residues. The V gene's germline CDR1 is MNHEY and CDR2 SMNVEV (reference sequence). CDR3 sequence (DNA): TGTGCCTGCAGTCCCGGACAGGGGGGAAGAGATCAGCCCCAGCATTTT. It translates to CACSPGQGGRDQPQHF.

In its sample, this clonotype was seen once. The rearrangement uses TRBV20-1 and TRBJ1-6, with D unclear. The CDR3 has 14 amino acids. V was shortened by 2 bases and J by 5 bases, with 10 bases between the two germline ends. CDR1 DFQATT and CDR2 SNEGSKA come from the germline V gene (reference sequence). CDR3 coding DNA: TGCAGTGCTAGACGCGGTTTCGATAATTCACCCCTCCACTTT. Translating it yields CSARRGFDNSPLHF.

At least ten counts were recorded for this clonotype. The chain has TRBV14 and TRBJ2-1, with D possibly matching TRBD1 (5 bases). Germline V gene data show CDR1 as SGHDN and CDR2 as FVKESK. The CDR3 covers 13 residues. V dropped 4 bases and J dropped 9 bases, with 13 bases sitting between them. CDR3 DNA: TGTGCCAGCAGCCTTGCAGGGAATAGTGAGCAGTTCTTC. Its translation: CASSLAGNSEQFF.

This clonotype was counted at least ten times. In DNA, the CDR3 is TGTGCCAGCAGACAGGACAGGACCTCTGGAAACACCATATATTTT. Translation: CASRQDRTSGNTIYF. The rearrangement joins TRBV27 to TRBJ1-3; the match to TRBD1 covers 7 bases. The CDR3 is 15 amino acids. Trimming cost V 6 bases and J 0 bases; bases outside gene matches: 5. Germline assignment: CDR1 MNHEY and CDR2 SMNVEV (reference sequence).

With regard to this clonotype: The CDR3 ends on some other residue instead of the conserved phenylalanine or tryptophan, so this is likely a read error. Here the CDR3 DNA reads TGTGCCAGCAGCTTAGGAGGGGCAAGCTGCGAGCAGTACCTC. Translated: CASSLGGASCEQYL. This chain connects TRBV7-6 to TRBJ2-7; possibly TRBD1 or TRBD2 for D (5 bases each). This CDR3 is built from 14 residues. Germline CDR1 reads SGHVS; CDR2 reads FNYEAQ. The ends were cut back, 1 base at V and 6 bases at J, with 13 bases in the middle.

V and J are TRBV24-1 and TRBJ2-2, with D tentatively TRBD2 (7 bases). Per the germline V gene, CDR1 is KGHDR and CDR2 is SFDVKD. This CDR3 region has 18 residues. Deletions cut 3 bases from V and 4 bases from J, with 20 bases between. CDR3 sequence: CATSDPRTRGLLTGELFF. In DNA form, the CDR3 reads TGTGCCACCAGTGATCCTCGGACTAGGGGGTTACTCACCGGGGAGCTGTTTTTT.

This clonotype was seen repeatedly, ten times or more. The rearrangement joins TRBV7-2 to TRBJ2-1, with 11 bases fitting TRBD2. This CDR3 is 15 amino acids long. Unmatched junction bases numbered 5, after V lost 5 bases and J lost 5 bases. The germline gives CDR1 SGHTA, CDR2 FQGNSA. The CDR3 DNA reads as TGTGCCAGCAGCACTCTAGCGGGGGGCCACAATGAGCAGTTCTTC. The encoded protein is CASSTLAGGHNEQFF.

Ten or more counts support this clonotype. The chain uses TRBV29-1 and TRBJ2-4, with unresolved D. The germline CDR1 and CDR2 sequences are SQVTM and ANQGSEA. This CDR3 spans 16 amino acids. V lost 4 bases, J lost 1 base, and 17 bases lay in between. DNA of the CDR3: TGCAGCGTTGCAAAGGGAAGCAGAATGGCCAAAAACATTCAGTACTTC. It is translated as CSVAKGSRMAKNIQYF.

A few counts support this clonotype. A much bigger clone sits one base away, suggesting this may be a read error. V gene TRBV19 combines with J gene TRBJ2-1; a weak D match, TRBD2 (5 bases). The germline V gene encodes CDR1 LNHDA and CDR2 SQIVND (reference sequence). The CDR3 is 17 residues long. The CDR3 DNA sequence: TGTGCCAGTAGTATCGGGATCTCAAACCGAGACTACAATGAGCAGTCCTTC. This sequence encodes CASSIGISNRDYNEQSF.

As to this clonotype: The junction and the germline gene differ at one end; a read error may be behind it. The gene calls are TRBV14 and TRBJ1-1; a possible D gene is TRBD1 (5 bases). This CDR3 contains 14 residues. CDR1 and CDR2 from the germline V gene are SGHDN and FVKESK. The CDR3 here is CASSHDSLNTEASF. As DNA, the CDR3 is TGTGCCAGCAGCCACGACAGTTTGAACACTGAAGCTTCCTTT.